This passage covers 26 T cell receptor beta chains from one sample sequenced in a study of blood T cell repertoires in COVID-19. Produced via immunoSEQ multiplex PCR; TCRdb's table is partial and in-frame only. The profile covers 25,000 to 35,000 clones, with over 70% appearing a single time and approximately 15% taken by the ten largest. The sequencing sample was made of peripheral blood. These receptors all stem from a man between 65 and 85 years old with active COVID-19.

The CDR3 sequence is CASSLAGGADTQYF. The CDR3 DNA follows: TGTGCCAGCAGCTTAGCGGGGGGAGCAGATACGCAGTATTTT. This sequence joins TRBV7-2 and TRBJ2-3; TRBD2 might be the D (6 bases). This CDR3 is 14 amino acids long. Trimming cost V 0 bases and J 4 bases, with 8 bases left between them. Germline V gene sequence: CDR1 SGHTA, CDR2 FQGNSA.

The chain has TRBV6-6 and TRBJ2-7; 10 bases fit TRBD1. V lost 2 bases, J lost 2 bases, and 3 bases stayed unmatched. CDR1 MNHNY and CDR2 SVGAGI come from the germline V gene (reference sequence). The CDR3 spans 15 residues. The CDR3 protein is CASSYKGQGPYEQYF. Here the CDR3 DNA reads TGTGCCAGCAGTTACAAGGGACAGGGGCCCTACGAGCAGTACTTC.

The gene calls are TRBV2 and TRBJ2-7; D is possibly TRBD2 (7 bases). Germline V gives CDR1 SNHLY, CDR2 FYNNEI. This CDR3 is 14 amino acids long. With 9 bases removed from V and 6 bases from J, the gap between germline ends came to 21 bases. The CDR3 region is CASRGAGALLEQYF. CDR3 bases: TGTGCCAGTCGGGGGGCAGGGGCTCTCCTCGAGCAGTACTTC. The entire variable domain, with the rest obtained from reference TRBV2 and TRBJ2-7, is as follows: EPEVTQTPSHQVTQMGQEVILRCVPISNHLYFYWYRQILGQKVEFLVSFYNNEISEKSEIFDDQFSVERPDGSNFTLKIRSTKLEDSAMYFCASRGAGALLEQYFGPGTRLTVT.

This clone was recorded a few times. CDR3 in DNA: TGTGCCAGCAGCGTCGGGAGCGGCATGGAGCAGTACTTC. Amino acid sequence: CASSVGSGMEQYF. The rearrangement joins TRBV9 to TRBJ2-7; possible D gene TRBD2, 6 bases. V dropped 2 bases and J dropped 7 bases, with 13 bases sitting between them. The CDR3 contains 13 residues. Per the germline V gene, CDR1 is SGDLS and CDR2 is YYNGEE.

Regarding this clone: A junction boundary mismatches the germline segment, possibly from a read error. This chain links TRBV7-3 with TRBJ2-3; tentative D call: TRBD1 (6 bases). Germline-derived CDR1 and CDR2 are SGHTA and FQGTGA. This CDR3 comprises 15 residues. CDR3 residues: CASSLTGTTTDTQYF. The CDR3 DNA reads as TGTGCCAGCAGCCTAACCGGGACAACCACAGATACGCAGTATTTT.

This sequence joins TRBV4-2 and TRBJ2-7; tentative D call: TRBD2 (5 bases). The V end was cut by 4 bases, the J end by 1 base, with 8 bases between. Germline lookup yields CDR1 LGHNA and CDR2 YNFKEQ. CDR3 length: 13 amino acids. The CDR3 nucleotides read TGTGCCAGCAGCCGGACTCAGTCCTACGAGCAGTACTTC. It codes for CASSRTQSYEQYF.

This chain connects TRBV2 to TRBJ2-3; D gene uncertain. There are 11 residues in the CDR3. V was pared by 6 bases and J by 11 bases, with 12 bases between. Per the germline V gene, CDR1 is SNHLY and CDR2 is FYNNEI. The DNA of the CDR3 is TGTGCCAGCAGCTATCTATGGAGGCAGTATTTT. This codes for CASSYLWRQYF. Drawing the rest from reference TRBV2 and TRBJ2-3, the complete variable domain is EPEVTQTPSHQVTQMGQEVILRCVPISNHLYFYWYRQILGQKVEFLVSFYNNEISEKSEIFDDQFSVERPDGSNFTLKIRSTKLEDSAMYFCASSYLWRQYFGPGTRLTVL.

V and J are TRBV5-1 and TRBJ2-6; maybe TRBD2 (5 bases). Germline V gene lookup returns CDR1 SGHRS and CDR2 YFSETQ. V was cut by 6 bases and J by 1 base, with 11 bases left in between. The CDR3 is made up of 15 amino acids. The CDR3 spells CASTREGSGANVLTF. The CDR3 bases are TGCGCCAGCACCAGAGAGGGATCTGGGGCCAACGTCCTGACTTTC. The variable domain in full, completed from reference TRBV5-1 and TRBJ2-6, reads KAGVTQTPRYLIKTRGQQVTLSCSPISGHRSVSWYQQTPGQGLQFLFEYFSETQRNKGNFPGRFSGRQFSNSRSEMNVSTLELGDSALYLCASTREGSGANVLTFGAGSRLTVL.

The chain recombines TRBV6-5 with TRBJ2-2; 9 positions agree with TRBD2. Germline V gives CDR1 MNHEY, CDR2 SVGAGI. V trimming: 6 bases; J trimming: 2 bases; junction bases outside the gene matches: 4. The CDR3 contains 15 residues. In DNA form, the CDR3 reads TGTGCCAGCAGGGGGACTAGCCTCAACACCGGGGAGCTGTTTTTT. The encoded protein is CASRGTSLNTGELFF.

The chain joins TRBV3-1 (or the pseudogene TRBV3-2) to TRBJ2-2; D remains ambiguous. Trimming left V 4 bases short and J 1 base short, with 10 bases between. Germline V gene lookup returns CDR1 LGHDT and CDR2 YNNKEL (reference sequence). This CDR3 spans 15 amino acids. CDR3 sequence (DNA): TGTGCCAGCAGCCCTACTCGACAGAACACCGGGGAGCTGTTTTTT. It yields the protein CASSPTRQNTGELFF.

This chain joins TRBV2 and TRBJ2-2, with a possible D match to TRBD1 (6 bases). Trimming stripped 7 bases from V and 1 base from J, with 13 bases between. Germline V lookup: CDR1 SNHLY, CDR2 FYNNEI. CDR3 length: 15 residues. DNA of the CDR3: TGTGCCAGCACCGAACAGGGTCTGAACACCGGGGAGCTGTTTTTT. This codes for CASTEQGLNTGELFF.

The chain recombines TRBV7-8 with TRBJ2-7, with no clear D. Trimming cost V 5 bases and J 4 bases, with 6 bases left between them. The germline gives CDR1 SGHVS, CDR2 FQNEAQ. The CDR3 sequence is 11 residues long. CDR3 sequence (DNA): TGTGCCAGCAGCCTACAGTACGAGCAGTACTTC. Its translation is CASSLQYEQYF. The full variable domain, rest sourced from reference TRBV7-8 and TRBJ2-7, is GAGVSQSPRYKVAKRGQDVALRCDPISGHVSLFWYQQALGQGPEFLTYFQNEAQLDKSGLPSDRFFAERPEGSVSTLKIQRTQQEDSAVYLCASSLQYEQYFGPGTRLTVT.

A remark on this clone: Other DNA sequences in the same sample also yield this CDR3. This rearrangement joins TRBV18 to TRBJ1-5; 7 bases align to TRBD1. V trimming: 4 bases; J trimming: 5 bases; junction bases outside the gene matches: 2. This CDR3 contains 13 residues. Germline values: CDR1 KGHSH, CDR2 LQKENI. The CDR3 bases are TGTGCCAGCTCACTAGACAGGGATCAGCCCCAGCATTTT. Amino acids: CASSLDRDQPQHF.

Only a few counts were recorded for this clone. CDR3 in amino acids: CATSPGSYGYTF. The CDR3 region has the DNA TGTGCCACCAGCCCCGGGTCCTATGGCTACACCTTC. V and J are TRBV24-1 and TRBJ1-2; D call uncertain. The germline V gene has CDR1 KGHDR and CDR2 SFDVKD. CDR3 length: 12 amino acids. The V gene lost 7 bases and the J gene lost 4 bases, with 9 bases spanning the gap.

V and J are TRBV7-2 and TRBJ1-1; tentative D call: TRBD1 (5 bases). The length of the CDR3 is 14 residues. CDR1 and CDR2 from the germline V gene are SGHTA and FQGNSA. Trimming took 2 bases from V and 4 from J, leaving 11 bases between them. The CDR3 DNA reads TGTGCCAGCAGCTTACAGGGCACGAGCACTGAAGCTTTCTTT. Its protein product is CASSLQGTSTEAFF. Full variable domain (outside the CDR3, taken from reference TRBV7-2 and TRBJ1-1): GAGVSQSPSNKVTEKGKDVELRCDPISGHTALYWYRQSLGQGLEFLIYFQGNSAPDKSGLPSDRFSAERTGGSVSTLTIQRTQQEDSAVYLCASSLQGTSTEAFFGQGTRLTVV.

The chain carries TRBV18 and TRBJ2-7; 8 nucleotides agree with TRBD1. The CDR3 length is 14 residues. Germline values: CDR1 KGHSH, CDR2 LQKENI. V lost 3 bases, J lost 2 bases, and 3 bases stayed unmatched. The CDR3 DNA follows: TGTGCCAGCTCACCGAGCAGGGGGCCCTACGAGCAGTACTTC. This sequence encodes CASSPSRGPYEQYF. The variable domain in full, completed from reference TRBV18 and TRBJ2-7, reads NAGVMQNPRHLVRRRGQEARLRCSPMKGHSHVYWYRQLPEEGLKFMVYLQKENIIDESGMPKERFSAEFPKEGPSILRIQQVVRGDSAAYFCASSPSRGPYEQYFGPGTRLTVT.

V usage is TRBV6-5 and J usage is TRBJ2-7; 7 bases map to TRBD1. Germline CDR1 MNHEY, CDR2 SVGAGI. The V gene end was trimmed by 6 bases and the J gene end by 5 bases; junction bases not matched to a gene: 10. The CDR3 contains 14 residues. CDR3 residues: CASSRPDRDHEQYF. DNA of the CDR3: TGTGCCAGCAGCAGACCCGACAGGGACCACGAGCAGTACTTC.

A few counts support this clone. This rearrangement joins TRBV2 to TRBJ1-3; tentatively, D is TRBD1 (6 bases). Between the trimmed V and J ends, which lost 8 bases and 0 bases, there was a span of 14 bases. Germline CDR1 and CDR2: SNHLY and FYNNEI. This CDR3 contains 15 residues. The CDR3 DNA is TGTGCCAGCCGGGGGGCCAGGGGCTCTGGAAACACCATATATTTT. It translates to CASRGARGSGNTIYF.

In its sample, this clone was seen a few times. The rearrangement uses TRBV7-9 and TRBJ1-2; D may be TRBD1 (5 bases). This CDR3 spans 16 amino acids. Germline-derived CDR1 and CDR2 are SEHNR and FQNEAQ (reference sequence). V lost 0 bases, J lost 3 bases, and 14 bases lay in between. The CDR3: CASSLAGGGPHYGYTF. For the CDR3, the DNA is TGTGCCAGCAGCTTAGCGGGCGGGGGTCCACACTATGGCTACACCTTC.

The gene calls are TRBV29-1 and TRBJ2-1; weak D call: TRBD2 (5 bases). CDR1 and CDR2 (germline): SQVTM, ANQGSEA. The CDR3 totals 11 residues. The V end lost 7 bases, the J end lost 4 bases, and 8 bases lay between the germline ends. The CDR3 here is CSDRTYNEQFF. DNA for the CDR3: TGCAGCGATCGGACTTACAATGAGCAGTTCTTC.

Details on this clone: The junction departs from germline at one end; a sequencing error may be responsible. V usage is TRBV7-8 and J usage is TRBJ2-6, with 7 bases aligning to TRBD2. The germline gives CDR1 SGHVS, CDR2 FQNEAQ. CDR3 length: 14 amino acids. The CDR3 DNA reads TGTGCCAGCAGCTTGGCGACGGGGGGCAACGTCCTGACTTTC. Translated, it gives CASSLATGGNVLTF. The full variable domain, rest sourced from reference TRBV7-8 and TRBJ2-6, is GAGVSQSPRYKVAKRGQDVALRCDPISGHVSLFWYQQALGQGPEFLTYFQNEAQLDKSGLPSDRFFAERPEGSVSTLKIQRTQQEDSAVYLCASSLATGGNVLTFGAGSRLTVL.

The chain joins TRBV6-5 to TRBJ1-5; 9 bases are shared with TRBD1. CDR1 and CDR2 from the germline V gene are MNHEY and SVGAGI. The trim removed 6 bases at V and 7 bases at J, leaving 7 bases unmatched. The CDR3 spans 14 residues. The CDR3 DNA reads TGTGCCAGCAGCCTCGGACAGGGGAGACAGCCCCAGCATTTT. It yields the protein CASSLGQGRQPQHF.

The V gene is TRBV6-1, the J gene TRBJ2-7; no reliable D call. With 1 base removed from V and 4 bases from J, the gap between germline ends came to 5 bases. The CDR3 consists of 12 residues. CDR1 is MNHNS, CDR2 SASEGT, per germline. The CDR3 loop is CASSEVGYEQYF. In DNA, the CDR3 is TGTGCCAGCAGTGAAGTCGGGTACGAGCAGTACTTC.

CDR3 nucleotide sequence: TGTGCCAGCAGCTTCGGGGTGATAGCGGGGACGAGCTCCTACGAGCAGTACTTC. Its protein is CASSFGVIAGTSSYEQYF. The chain couples TRBV11-2 to TRBJ2-7; 8 bases map to TRBD2. The ends lost 3 bases at V and 0 bases at J; junction bases unmatched: 13. The CDR3 has 18 amino acids. Germline loops: CDR1 SGHAT, CDR2 FQNNGV.

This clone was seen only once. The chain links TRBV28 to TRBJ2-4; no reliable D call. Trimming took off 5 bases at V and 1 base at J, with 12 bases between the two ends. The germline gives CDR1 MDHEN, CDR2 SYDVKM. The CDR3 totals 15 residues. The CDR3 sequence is CASSPAALAKNIQYF. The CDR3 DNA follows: TGTGCCAGCAGTCCGGCGGCCCTGGCCAAAAACATTCAGTACTTC.

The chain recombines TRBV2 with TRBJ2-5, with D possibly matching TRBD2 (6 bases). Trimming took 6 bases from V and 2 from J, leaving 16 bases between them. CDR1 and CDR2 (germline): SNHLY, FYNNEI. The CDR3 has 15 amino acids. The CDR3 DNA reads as TGTGCCAGCAGGGTCACGGGACTCCAACAAGAGACCCAGTACTTC. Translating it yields CASRVTGLQQETQYF.